Shown below are 29 T cell receptor beta chains from a single sample sequenced in a study of blood T cells in healthy people across ages. A second PCR, run for about 6 to 12 cycles, used a sample-barcoded 5' primer plus a J-beta primer mix. TCRdb reprocessed the 5' RACE reads via MiXCR and lists one record per CDR3 protein. The sample yields 730,000 or so distinct CDR3 sequences, roughly two fifths seen once. Sequencing used blood. The receptors were gathered from an elderly man in good health.

The chain uses TRBV12-3 or TRBV12-4 and TRBJ2-1; 7 nucleotides align to TRBD2. J was trimmed by 10 bases and V by 5 bases; bases with no gene match: 8. The CDR3 spans 13 residues. The CDR3 DNA follows: TGTGCCAGCAGTCGGACACAGCGGGACGAGCAGTTCTTC. Translated, it gives CASSRTQRDEQFF.

The V and J genes are TRBV6-1 and TRBJ2-7, with TRBD1 identical over 8 bases. V shed 6 bases and J 2 bases; nucleotides not matched to a gene: 9. Germline CDR1 MNHNS, CDR2 SASEGT. CDR3 size: 15 residues. CDR3 DNA sequence: TGTGCCAGCAGGAGGGGACAGGCGCCCCCCTACGAGCAGTACTTC. This sequence encodes CASRRGQAPPYEQYF.

J is TRBJ2-5 and V is TRBV28; 10 bases align to TRBD1. The end of the DNA fits TRBJ2-7 better, so the J call may be wrong. In germline, CDR1 is MDHEN, CDR2 SYDVKM. The CDR3 is 15 amino acids. The CDR3 coding sequence is TGTGCCAGCAGTCCGACGGGACAGGGGTTTCACGAGCAGTACTTC. Translating it yields CASSPTGQGFHEQYF.

The chain uses TRBV6-1 and TRBJ1-6; D not certain. Germline CDR1 is MNHNS and CDR2 is SASEGT. Between the trimmed V and J ends, which lost 2 bases and 7 bases, there was a span of 12 bases. This CDR3 has 15 amino acids. In nucleotides, the CDR3 is TGTGCCAGCAGTGAACTGCGGGGAAGGAATTCACCCCTCCACTTT. It specifies CASSELRGRNSPLHF.

The rearrangement uses TRBV30 and TRBJ2-7; D unresolved. This CDR3 contains 13 residues. Germline CDR1 and CDR2: GTSNPN and SVGIG (reference sequence). V was shortened by 2 bases and J by 0 bases, with 8 bases between the two germline ends. CDR3: CAWSPAYSYEQYF. CDR3 DNA sequence: TGTGCCTGGAGTCCCGCATACTCCTACGAGCAGTACTTC.

This sequence joins TRBV5-1 and TRBJ2-3, with TRBD2 matching over 11 bases. The V gene end was trimmed by 4 bases and the J gene end by 4 bases; junction bases not matched to a gene: 8. CDR3 length equals 16 residues. CDR1 and CDR2 (germline): SGHRS, YFSETQ. CDR3 residues: CASSPVLAGGADTQYF. In DNA form, the CDR3 reads TGCGCCAGCAGCCCCGTTCTAGCGGGAGGTGCAGATACGCAGTATTTT.

This chain links TRBV20-1 with TRBJ1-5, with TRBD1 as a possible D gene (6 bases). The germline V gene encodes CDR1 DFQATT and CDR2 SNEGSKA (reference sequence). Trimming cost V 6 bases and J 7 bases, with 13 bases left between them. This CDR3 spans 12 amino acids. CDR3 residues: CSAGGAGQPQHF. The CDR3 bases are TGCAGTGCCGGGGGGGCCGGGCAGCCCCAGCATTTT.

The rearrangement joins TRBV7-2 to TRBJ2-7; D gene ambiguous. The length of the CDR3 is 14 residues. Germline CDR1 SGHTA, CDR2 FQGNSA. V was shortened by 4 bases and J by 2 bases, with 12 bases between the two germline ends. The CDR3 sequence is CASSSARTAYEQYF. DNA of the CDR3: TGTGCCAGCAGCTCGGCCAGGACGGCCTACGAGCAGTACTTC.

The V and J genes are TRBV27 and TRBJ2-7; D might be TRBD1 (5 bases). Deletions cut 5 bases from V and 4 bases from J, with 21 bases between. The CDR3 consists of 16 residues. CDR1 and CDR2 from the germline V gene are MNHEY and SMNVEV (reference sequence). The CDR3 loop reads CASSERPRTPVYEQYF. The CDR3 region has the DNA TGTGCCAGCAGTGAAAGGCCTCGGACACCGGTTTACGAGCAGTACTTC.

On this clonotype: The junction departs from the called germline gene at one end, perhaps through a read error. The chain carries TRBV5-5 and TRBJ2-7, with D possibly being TRBD2 (6 bases). Germline V gene sequence: CDR1 SGHKS, CDR2 YYEKEE (reference sequence). CDR3 size: 16 residues. The CDR3 DNA reads TGTGCCAGCGGCTTGGCCGCGGGAATGGGCTCCTACGAGCAGTACTTC. Translated: CASGLAAGMGSYEQYF.

This clonotype was observed at least ten times. The chain links TRBV28 to TRBJ2-7; TRBD2 matches 13 bases. CDR1 and CDR2 from the germline V gene are MDHEN and SYDVKM. V dropped 5 bases and J dropped 5; count of bases not matched to a gene: 9. The CDR3 sequence is 16 residues long. The CDR3 region has the DNA TGTGCCAGCAGTACACCGGGACTAGCGGGACGGAACGAGCAGTACTTC. Amino acid sequence: CASSTPGLAGRNEQYF. The whole variable domain, remainder taken from reference TRBV28 and TRBJ2-7, is DVKVTQSSRYLVKRTGEKVFLECVQDMDHENMFWYRQDPGLGLRLIYFSYDVKMKEKGDIPEGYSVSREKKERFSLILESASTNQTSMYLCASSTPGLAGRNEQYFGPGTRLTVT.

This clonotype was recorded a few times. The chain is built from TRBV20-1 and TRBJ2-7; a possible D gene is TRBD2 (5 bases). This CDR3 has 11 residues. V was trimmed by 3 bases and J by 5 bases, leaving 8 bases between them. Per the germline V gene, CDR1 is DFQATT and CDR2 is SNEGSKA (reference sequence). The CDR3 protein is CSASHGDEQYF. CDR3 in DNA: TGCAGTGCTAGTCACGGGGACGAGCAGTACTTC.

This clonotype was seen more than once but under ten times. The genes are TRBV7-6 and TRBJ2-7, with a weak D call TRBD2 (6 bases). Germline V CDR1 and CDR2: SGHVS, FNYEAQ. The V end was cut by 5 bases, the J end by 1 base, with 15 bases between. The CDR3 spans 15 residues. CDR3 in amino acids: CASSPRTGLSYEQYF. Here the CDR3 DNA reads TGTGCCAGCAGCCCAAGGACGGGACTTTCCTACGAGCAGTACTTC.

CDR3 residues: CASSELSGRVQTQYF. The CDR3 bases are TGCGCCAGCAGCGAACTTAGCGGGAGGGTACAGACCCAGTACTTC. The chain is built from TRBV5-1 and TRBJ2-5, with 11 bases aligning to TRBD2. CDR1 and CDR2 (germline): SGHRS, YFSETQ. V was clipped by 4 bases and J by 6 bases; unmatched bases: 8. The CDR3 loop spans 15 amino acids.

This clonotype has a handful of counts. The chain carries TRBV4-1 and TRBJ2-1; 11 bases map to TRBD1. V lost 3 bases, J lost 6 bases, and 7 bases stayed unmatched. The CDR3 covers 16 residues. CDR1 is MGHRA, CDR2 YSYEKL, per germline. The CDR3 protein is CASSHPPGTGGNEQFF. In DNA, the CDR3 is TGCGCCAGCAGCCACCCACCAGGGACAGGGGGCAATGAGCAGTTCTTC.

This clonotype was detected once. This sequence joins TRBV6-5 and TRBJ1-5, with D unclear. The germline CDR1 and CDR2 sequences are MNHEY and SVGAGI. V lost 6 bases to trimming and J lost 0 bases, with 12 bases between them. This CDR3 region has 15 residues. CDR3 sequence (DNA): TGTGCCAGCAGGGAGGGCACAGTTAGCAATCAGCCCCAGCATTTT. It is translated as CASREGTVSNQPQHF.

The chain employs TRBV5-1 and TRBJ2-1; D remains unclear. Trimming shortened V by 0 bases and J by 0 bases, and 13 bases separated the two germline ends. The CDR3 is 17 residues long. Germline V CDR1 and CDR2: SGHRS, YFSETQ. CDR3 nucleotide sequence: TGCGCCAGCAGCTTGGCCGAGTTCCCGAGCTCCTACAATGAGCAGTTCTTC. This sequence encodes CASSLAEFPSSYNEQFF.

This clonotype showed up just a few times. The V gene is TRBV4-2, the J gene TRBJ2-5, with D perhaps matching TRBD2 (5 bases). V dropped 3 bases and J dropped 4 bases, with 12 bases sitting between them. The V gene's germline CDR1 is LGHNA and CDR2 YNFKEQ. The CDR3 consists of 14 residues. The CDR3 protein is CASSQESRGETQYF. In DNA, the CDR3 is TGTGCCAGCAGCCAGGAGTCCCGGGGAGAGACCCAGTACTTC.

For the CDR3, the DNA is TGTGCCACCAGCAGAGCCGGGACACTCAGCAATCAGCCCCAGCATTTT. Amino acids: CATSRAGTLSNQPQHF. The chain recombines TRBV15 with TRBJ1-5; D perhaps matches TRBD1 (6 bases). CDR3 length: 16 amino acids. Trimming took 1 base from V and 1 from J, leaving 11 bases between them. In germline, CDR1 is LNHNV, CDR2 YYDKDF (reference sequence). The full variable domain, completed using reference TRBV15 and TRBJ1-5, is DAMVIQNPRYQVTQFGKPVTLSCSQTLNHNVMYWYQQKSSQAPKLLFHYYDKDFNNEADTPDNFQSRRPNTSFCFLDIRSPGLGDTAMYLCATSRAGTLSNQPQHFGDGTRLSIL.

Only one count was recorded for this clonotype. The chain carries TRBV30 and TRBJ2-1, with 9 bases matching TRBD1. V trimming: 0 bases; J trimming: 9 bases; junction bases outside the gene matches: 9. The CDR3 runs to 15 residues. Looked up from germline, CDR1 is GTSNPN and CDR2 is SVGIG (reference sequence). Here the CDR3 reads CAWSVRGTGFSEQFF. DNA for the CDR3: TGTGCCTGGAGTGTACGGGGGACAGGGTTCAGTGAGCAGTTCTTC. Full variable domain (outside the CDR3, taken from reference TRBV30 and TRBJ2-1): SQTIHQWPATLVQPVGSPLSLECTVEGTSNPNLYWYRQAAGRGLQLLFYSVGIGQISSEVPQNLSASRPQDRQFILSSKKLLLSDSGFYLCAWSVRGTGFSEQFFGPGTRLTVL.

The chain employs TRBV20-1 and TRBJ1-1; no clear D. Looked up from germline, CDR1 is DFQATT and CDR2 is SNEGSKA (reference sequence). Trimming took off 0 bases at V and 5 bases at J, with 16 bases between the two ends. CDR3 length: 15 residues. The CDR3 nucleotides read TGCAGTGCTAGAGACGCAGTAAAAGAGGCGACTGAAGCTTTCTTT. This gives the protein CSARDAVKEATEAFF.

This clonotype has ten or more counts. The chain is built from TRBV29-1 and TRBJ2-5; 7 positions agree with TRBD2. The CDR3 consists of 15 residues. Germline-derived CDR1 and CDR2 are SQVTM and ANQGSEA. Trimming took 1 base from V and 4 from J; bases not matched to a gene: 9. CDR3 in DNA: TGCAGCGTTGAAGCGGCGGGAGCAATCGGAGAGACCCAGTACTTC. This sequence encodes CSVEAAGAIGETQYF.

The J gene is TRBJ1-5, the V gene TRBV28; D may be TRBD1 (6 bases). V was trimmed by 8 bases and J by 3 bases, leaving 11 bases between them. The germline V gene has CDR1 MDHEN and CDR2 SYDVKM. The CDR3 length is 13 residues. CDR3 sequence reads: CASARDTNQPQHF. In DNA form, the CDR3 reads TGTGCCAGCGCCAGGGACACCAATCAGCCCCAGCATTTT.

This chain joins TRBV7-6 and TRBJ2-5; D possibly corresponds to TRBD1 (6 bases). The ends were cut back, 5 bases at V and 11 bases at J, with 27 bases in the middle. This CDR3 comprises 16 residues. Germline V gene data show CDR1 as SGHVS and CDR2 as FNYEAQ. The CDR3 sequence: CASSRDQGITYKEQYF. The DNA for the CDR3 is TGTGCCAGCAGCCGAGACCAGGGGATTACCTACAAGGAGCAGTACTTC.

V usage is TRBV6-2 or TRBV6-3 and J usage is TRBJ2-5, with TRBD2 matching 7 bases. Germline CDR1 is MNHEY and CDR2 is SVGEGT. The CDR3 runs 17 residues. The V and J ends lost 3 bases and 0 bases, in that order; junction bases with no gene match: 10. In DNA, the CDR3 is TGTGCCAGCAGTTATTTGGCCCGGACTAGTTACCAAGAGACCCAGTACTTC. Residues: CASSYLARTSYQETQYF.

The V and J genes are TRBV6-2 or TRBV6-3 and TRBJ2-1; TRBD2 agrees at 11 bases. The germline V gene has CDR1 MNHEY and CDR2 SVGEGT. There are 15 residues in the CDR3. V shed 5 bases and J 8 bases; nucleotides not matched to a gene: 8. For the CDR3, the DNA is TGTGCCAGCAGTCACCGTAGCGGGGGGGCCTATGAGCAGTTCTTC. This sequence encodes CASSHRSGGAYEQFF.

This sequence joins TRBV7-2 and TRBJ2-7; 8 bases map to TRBD2. This CDR3 has 15 residues. The germline V gene has CDR1 SGHTA and CDR2 FQGNSA. The V and J ends lost 1 base and 4 bases, in that order; junction bases with no gene match: 6. The chain's CDR3 is CASSLERGRGYEQYF. CDR3 DNA sequence: TGTGCCAGCAGCTTAGAGCGGGGGAGAGGTTACGAGCAGTACTTC.

The rearrangement uses TRBV7-8 and TRBJ2-1, with 13 bases that match TRBD2. This CDR3 region has 17 residues. Germline values: CDR1 SGHVS, CDR2 FQNEAQ. The V and J ends lost 1 base and 4 bases, in that order; junction bases with no gene match: 4. The CDR3 is CASSLVQLAGGYNEQFF. The CDR3 nucleotides read TGTGCCAGCAGCTTAGTCCAACTAGCGGGAGGGTACAATGAGCAGTTCTTC. Combining the CDR3 with reference TRBV7-8 and TRBJ2-1 gives the whole variable domain GAGVSQSPRYKVAKRGQDVALRCDPISGHVSLFWYQQALGQGPEFLTYFQNEAQLDKSGLPSDRFFAERPEGSVSTLKIQRTQQEDSAVYLCASSLVQLAGGYNEQFFGPGTRLTVL.

This clonotype was counted only a few times. The rearrangement links TRBV11-1 to TRBJ2-1; the D gene is possibly TRBD2 (6 bases). Germline CDR1 reads SGHAT; CDR2 reads FQDESV (reference sequence). The CDR3 runs to 13 residues. V was shortened by 5 bases and J by 15 bases, with 20 bases between the two germline ends. This CDR3 is CASSAPPGGDRFF. In DNA, the CDR3 is TGTGCCAGCAGCGCCCCCCCCGGGGGTGACCGGTTCTTC.